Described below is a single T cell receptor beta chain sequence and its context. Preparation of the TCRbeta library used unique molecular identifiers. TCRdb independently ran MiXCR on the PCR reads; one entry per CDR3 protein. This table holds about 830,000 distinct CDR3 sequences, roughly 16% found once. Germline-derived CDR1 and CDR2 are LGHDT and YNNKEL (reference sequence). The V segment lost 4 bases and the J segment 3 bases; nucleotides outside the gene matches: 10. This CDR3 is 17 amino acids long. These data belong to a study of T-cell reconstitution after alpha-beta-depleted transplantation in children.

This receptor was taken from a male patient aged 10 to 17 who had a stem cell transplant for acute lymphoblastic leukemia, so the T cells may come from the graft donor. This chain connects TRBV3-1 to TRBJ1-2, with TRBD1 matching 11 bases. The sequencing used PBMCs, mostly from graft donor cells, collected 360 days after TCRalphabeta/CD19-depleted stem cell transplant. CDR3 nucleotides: TGTGCCAGCAGCCCTCGGGGGACAGGGGGTTCCTACTATGGCTACACCTTC. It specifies CASSPRGTGGSYYGYTF.